Listed below are T cell receptor beta chains from one sample, sequenced in a study of cytomegalovirus exposure and HLA in healthy donors. The assay was immunoSEQ multiplex PCR, and TCRdb's table has in-frame clones only and misses some. The sample includes some 160,000 clones, 70% to 80% of them seen just once. Sample: PBMCs. The origin of the receptors is a woman in her forties in good health and CMV-seronegative. Both conserved end residues are part of each CDR3. The D gene is left open where the match is weak. Only some rows state a clone size, as once, few, many or a class for expanded clones.

J gene | V gene | clone size | D gene | CDR3 protein
TRBJ1-4 | TRBV28 | NA | NA | CASTLGQNEKLFF
TRBJ2-5 | TRBV5-4 | NA | TRBD2 | CASSLTSVRETQYF
TRBJ1-6 | TRBV7-3 | NA | NA | CASSSMGTNSPLHF
TRBJ2-1 | TRBV5-1 | NA | NA | CASSPTRGGYNEQFF
TRBJ2-3 | TRBV5-5 | few | TRBD2 | CASSLSSGPLPPDTQYF
TRBJ2-7 | TRBV9 | NA | TRBD2 | CASSVEVAGSGEQYF
TRBJ2-7 | TRBV7-2 | once | TRBD1 | CASSPRTGSEQYF
TRBJ1-3 | TRBV11-3 | NA | NA | CASSHRTAPGNTIYF
TRBJ1-1 | TRBV10-2 | NA | NA | CASTGGTGLNTEAFF
TRBJ1-5 | TRBV6-6 | NA | NA | CASSRNGFSNQPQHF
TRBJ1-6 | TRBV25-1 | NA | NA | CASRAGNSPLHF
TRBJ1-4 | TRBV4-2 | NA | NA | CASSQARTENEKLFF
TRBJ1-1 | TRBV10-3 | NA | NA | CAIRRGGEGMNTEAFF
TRBJ2-7 | TRBV28 | few | TRBD1 | CASRGQVLEQYF
TRBJ2-3 | TRBV6-5 | NA | TRBD1 | CASSWGQEGDTQYF
TRBJ2-7 | TRBV9 | NA | NA | CASSPPGLPPGYEQYF
TRBJ2-7 | TRBV7-2 | NA | TRBD1 | CASSLDHRGTGEQYF
TRBJ2-1 | TRBV9 | NA | NA | CASSVGGTSQEQFF
TRBJ2-5 | TRBV10-2 | NA | TRBD2 | CASSRTQTSGGQETQYF
NA | TRBV5-6 | NA | NA | CASSRRGGWSYNEQFF
TRBJ1-5 | TRBV6-5 | NA | NA | CASRAGGNQPQHF
TRBJ1-5 | TRBV6-5 | NA | NA | CASSPGVGGNQPQHF
TRBJ2-7 | TRBV18 | once | NA | CASSTGGALAGYEQYF
TRBJ2-1 | TRBV11-3 | NA | TRBD2 | CASSPRGVGGGAGEQFF
TRBJ2-1 | TRBV2 | NA | TRBD2 | CASSGYLAGGRNEQFF
TRBJ1-2 | TRBV7-9 | many | NA | CASSLLPSEGYTF
TRBJ2-3 | TRBV11-3 | NA | TRBD2 | CASSLLLATGGDTQYF